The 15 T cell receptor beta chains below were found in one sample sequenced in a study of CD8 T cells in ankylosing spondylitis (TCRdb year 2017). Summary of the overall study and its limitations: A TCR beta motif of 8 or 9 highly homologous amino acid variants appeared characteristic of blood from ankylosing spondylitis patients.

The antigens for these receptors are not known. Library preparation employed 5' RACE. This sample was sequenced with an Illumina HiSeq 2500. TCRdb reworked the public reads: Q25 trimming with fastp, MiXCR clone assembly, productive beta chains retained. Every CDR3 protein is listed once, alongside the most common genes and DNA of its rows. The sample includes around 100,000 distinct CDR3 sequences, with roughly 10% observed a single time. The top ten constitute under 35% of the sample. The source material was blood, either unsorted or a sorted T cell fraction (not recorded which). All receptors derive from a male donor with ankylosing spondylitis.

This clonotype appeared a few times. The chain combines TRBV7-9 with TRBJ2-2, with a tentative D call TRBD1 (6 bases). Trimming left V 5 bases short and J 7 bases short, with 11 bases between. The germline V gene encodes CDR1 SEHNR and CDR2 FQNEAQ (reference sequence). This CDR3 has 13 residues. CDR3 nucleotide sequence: TGTGCCAGCAGCCTCCAGGGGTTCGGGGAGCTGTTTTTT. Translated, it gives CASSLQGFGELFF. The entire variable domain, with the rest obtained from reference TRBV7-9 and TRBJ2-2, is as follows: DTGVSQNPRHKITKRGQNVTFRCDPISEHNRLYWYRQTLGQGPEFLTYFQNEAQLEKSRLLSDRFSAERPKGSFSTLEIQRTEQGDSAMYLCASSLQGFGELFFGEGSRLTVL.

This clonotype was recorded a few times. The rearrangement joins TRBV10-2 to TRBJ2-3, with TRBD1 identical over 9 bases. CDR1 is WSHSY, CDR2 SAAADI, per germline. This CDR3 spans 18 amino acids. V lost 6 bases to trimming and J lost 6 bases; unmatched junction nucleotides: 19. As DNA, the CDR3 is TGCGCCAGCAGGGCCGGGACAGGGTGGAATACTGTAGTTGATACGCAGTATTTT. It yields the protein CASRAGTGWNTVVDTQYF.

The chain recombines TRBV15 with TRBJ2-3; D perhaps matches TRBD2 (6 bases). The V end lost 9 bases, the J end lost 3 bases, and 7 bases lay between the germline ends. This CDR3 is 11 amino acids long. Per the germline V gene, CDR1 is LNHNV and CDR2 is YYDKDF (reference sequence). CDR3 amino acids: CATAGTDTQYF. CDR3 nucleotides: TGTGCCACGGCGGGAACAGATACGCAGTATTTT.

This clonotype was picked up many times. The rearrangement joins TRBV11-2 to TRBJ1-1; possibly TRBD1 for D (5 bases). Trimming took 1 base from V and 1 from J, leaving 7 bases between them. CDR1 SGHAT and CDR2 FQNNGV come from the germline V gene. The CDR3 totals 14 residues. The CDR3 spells CASSLGGGNTEAFF. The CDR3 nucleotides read TGTGCCAGCAGCTTAGGGGGGGGGAACACTGAAGCTTTCTTT.

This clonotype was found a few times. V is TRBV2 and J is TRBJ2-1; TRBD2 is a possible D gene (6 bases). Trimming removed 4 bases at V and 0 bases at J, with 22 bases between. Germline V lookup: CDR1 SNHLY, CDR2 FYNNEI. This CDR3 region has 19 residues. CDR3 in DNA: TGTGCCAGCAGTGGTCTGATGGTAGCGGAGATGAGCTCCTACAATGAGCAGTTCTTC. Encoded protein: CASSGLMVAEMSSYNEQFF.

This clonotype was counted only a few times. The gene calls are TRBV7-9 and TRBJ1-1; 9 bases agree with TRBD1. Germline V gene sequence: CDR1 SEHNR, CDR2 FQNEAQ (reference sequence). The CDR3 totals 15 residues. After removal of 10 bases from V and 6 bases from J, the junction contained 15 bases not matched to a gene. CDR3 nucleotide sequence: TGTGCCACCTCCGGGACAGGGTATAATAACGCTGAAGCTTTCTTT. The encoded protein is CATSGTGYNNAEAFF.

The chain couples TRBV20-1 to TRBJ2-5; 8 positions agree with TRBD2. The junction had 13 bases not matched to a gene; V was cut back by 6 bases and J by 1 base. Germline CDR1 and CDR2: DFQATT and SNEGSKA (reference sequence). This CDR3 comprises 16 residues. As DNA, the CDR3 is TGCAGTGCCTCGCCGGGGGGGGAGGGAATCCAAGAGACCCAGTACTTC. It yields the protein CSASPGGEGIQETQYF.

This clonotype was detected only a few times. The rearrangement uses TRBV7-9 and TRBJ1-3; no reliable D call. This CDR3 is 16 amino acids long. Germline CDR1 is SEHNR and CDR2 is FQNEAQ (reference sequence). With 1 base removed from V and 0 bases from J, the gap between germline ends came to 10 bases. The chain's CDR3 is CASSLEAMSSGNTIYF. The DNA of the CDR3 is TGTGCCAGCAGCTTAGAAGCGATGAGCTCTGGAAACACCATATATTTT.

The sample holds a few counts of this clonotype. In DNA form, the CDR3 reads TGTGCCAGCAGTTTATTGATGCCCTACCGGGGGGATTCACCCCTCCACTTT. Translated, it gives CASSLLMPYRGDSPLHF. The rearrangement links TRBV27 to TRBJ1-6, with D perhaps TRBD1 (5 bases). This CDR3 has 17 residues. Germline V lookup: CDR1 MNHEY, CDR2 SMNVEV (reference sequence). Trimming left V 1 base short and J 8 bases short, with 18 bases between.

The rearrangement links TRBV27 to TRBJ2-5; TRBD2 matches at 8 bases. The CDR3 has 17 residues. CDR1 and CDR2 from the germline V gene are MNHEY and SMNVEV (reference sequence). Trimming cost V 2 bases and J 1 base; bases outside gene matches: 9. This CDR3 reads CASSLHVSGSGQETQYF. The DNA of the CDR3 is TGTGCCAGCAGTTTACACGTAAGCGGGAGCGGCCAAGAGACCCAGTACTTC.

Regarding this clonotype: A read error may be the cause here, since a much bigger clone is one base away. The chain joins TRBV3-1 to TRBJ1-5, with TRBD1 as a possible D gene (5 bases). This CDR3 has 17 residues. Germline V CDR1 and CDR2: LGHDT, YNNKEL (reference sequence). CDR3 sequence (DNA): TGTGCCAGCATCCAAGATAGTCAGGGAGGTACCGGAGTGACCCAGCATTTT. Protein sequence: CASIQDSQGGTGVTQHF.

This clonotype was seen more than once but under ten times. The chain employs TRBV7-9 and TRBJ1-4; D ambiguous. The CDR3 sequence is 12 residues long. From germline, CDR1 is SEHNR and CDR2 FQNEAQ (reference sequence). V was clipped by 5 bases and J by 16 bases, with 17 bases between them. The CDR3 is CASSRSPYPQFF. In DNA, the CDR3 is TGTGCCAGCAGCCGTTCTCCTTACCCTCAGTTTTTT.

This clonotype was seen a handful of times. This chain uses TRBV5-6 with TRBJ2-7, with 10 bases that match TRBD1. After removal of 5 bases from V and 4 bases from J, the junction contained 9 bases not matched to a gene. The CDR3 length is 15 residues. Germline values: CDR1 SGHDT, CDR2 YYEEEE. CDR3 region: CASRGPGQGQYEQYF. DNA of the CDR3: TGTGCCAGCAGGGGCCCGGGACAGGGGCAATACGAGCAGTACTTC.

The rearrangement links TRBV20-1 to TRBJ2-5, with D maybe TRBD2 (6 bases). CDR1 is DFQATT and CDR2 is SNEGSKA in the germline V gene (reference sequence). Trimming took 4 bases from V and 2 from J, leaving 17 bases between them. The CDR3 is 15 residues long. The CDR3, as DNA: TGCAGTGCTAAACTTTTGGGTAGCGGTCAAGAGACCCAGTACTTC. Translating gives CSAKLLGSGQETQYF.

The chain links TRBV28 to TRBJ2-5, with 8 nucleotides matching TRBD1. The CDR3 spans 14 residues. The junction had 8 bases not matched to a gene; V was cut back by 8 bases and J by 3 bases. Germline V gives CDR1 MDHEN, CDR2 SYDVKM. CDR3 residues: CASVKTGVEETQYF. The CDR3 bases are TGTGCCAGCGTTAAGACAGGGGTCGAAGAGACCCAGTACTTC.